The clone carrying this T cell receptor beta chain was recorded only once. The sample belongs to a study of blood T cell repertoires in COVID-19. The germline V and J ends were trimmed by 3 bases and 8 bases, with 11 bases remaining between them. The CDR3 has 13 residues. Germline V gives CDR1 MGHRA, CDR2 YSYEKL. The protocol was immunoSEQ multiplex PCR, while the TCRdb copy is restricted to in-frame clones and leaves out a portion. The sample consists of 430,000 or so clones, roughly 90% of them appearing once. Seattle enrolled patients during active infection and tracked them longitudinally. The TCR comes from a man aged 18 to 29 with COVID-19, enrolled during active disease. Sequenced input: peripheral blood. The genes are TRBV4-1 and TRBJ2-1, with D possibly being TRBD1 (5 bases). The CDR3 reads CASSQMTADEQFF. The CDR3 region has the DNA TGCGCCAGCAGCCAGATGACAGCCGATGAGCAGTTCTTC.